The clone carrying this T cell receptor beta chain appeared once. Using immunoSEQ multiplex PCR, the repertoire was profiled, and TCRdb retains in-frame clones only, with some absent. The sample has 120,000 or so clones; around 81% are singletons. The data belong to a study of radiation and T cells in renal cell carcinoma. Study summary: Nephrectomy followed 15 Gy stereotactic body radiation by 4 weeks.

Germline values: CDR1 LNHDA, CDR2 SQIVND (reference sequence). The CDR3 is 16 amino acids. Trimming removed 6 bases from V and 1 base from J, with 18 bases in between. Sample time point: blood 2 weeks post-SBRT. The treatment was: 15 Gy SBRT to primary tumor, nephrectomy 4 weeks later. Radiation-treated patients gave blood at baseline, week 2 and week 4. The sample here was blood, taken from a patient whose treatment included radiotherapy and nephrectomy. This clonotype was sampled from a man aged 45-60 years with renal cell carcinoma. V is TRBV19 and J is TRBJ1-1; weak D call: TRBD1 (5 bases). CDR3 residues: CASSLAGMPGNTEAFF. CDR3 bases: TGTGCCAGTAGCCTAGCAGGGATGCCTGGGAACACTGAAGCTTTCTTT.